This T cell receptor (beta chain) was obtained from a study of T cells in Graves' hyperthyroidism and ophthalmopathy. General study findings and limits: Classification by a 13 V-J model distinguished ophthalmopathy from stable hyperthyroidism. Most thyroid clonotypes with frequency above 0.001 were detected in blood.

The authors deemed Graves' hyperthyroidism stable absent ophthalmopathy progression within 18 months. After removal of 7 bases from V and 7 bases from J, the junction contained 4 bases not matched to a gene. Germline CDR1 is SQVTM and CDR2 is ANQGSEA. The CDR3 loop spans 12 amino acids. Points on this clonotype: Its antigen is unknown.

RNA transcripts provided the source from which TCR beta CDR3 regions were amplified. First-round RT-PCR targeting the TCR CDR3 was performed with the HTBI primer set. TCRdb fed the multiplex PCR reads into MiXCR, producing one record per CDR3 protein. Of around 720,000 distinct CDR3 sequences in the sample, just over 35% were seen once. The source of this sequence is a woman aged 40 to 50 with Graves' hyperthyroidism. This rearrangement joins TRBV29-1 to TRBJ2-5; TRBD1 aligns across 12 bases. The specimen was blood. CDR3 bases: TGCAGCGGGGGACAGGGGGCAGGGACCCAGTACTTC. Translation: CSGGQGAGTQYF.